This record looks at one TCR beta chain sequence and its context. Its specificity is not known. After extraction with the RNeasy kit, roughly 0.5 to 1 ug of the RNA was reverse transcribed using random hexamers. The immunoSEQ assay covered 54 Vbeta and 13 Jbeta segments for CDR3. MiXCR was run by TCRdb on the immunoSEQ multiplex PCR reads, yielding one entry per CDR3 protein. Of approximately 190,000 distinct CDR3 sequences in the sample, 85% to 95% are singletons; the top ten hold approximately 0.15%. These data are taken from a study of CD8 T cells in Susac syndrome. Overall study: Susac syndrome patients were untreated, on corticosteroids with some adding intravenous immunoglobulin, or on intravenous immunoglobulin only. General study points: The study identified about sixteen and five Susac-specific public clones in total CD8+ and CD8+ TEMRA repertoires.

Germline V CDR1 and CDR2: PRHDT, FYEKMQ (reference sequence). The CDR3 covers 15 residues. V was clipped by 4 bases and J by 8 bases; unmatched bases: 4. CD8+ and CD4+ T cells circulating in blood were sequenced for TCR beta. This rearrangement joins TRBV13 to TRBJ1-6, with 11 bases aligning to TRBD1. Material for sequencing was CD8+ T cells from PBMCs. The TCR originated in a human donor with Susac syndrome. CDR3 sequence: CASSSDRGRYSPLHF. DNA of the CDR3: TGTGCCAGCAGCTCGGACAGGGGGCGTTATTCACCCCTCCACTTT.